The clone carrying this TCR beta chain was seen a single time. The antigen is not known. V dropped 5 bases and J dropped 3 bases, with 4 bases sitting between them. CDR1 is MGHRA, CDR2 YSYEKL, per germline. This CDR3 has 12 amino acids. Data came from immunoSEQ multiplex PCR; TCRdb stores just in-frame clones and leaves some out. The sample yields approximately 70,000 clones, around 93% seen once. In every patient, relapse followed autologous stem cell transplantation, while exposure to brentuximab vedotin differed. This sample was taken from a study of PD-1 blockade in classical Hodgkin lymphoma. Study conclusions and caveats: A significant rise in TCR diversity by C4D1 was seen for CD4+ but not CD8+ cells.

The clonotype originates from a human donor with classical Hodgkin lymphoma. The material sequenced was peripheral blood mononuclear cells (PBMCs), taken at baseline. This chain connects TRBV4-1 to TRBJ2-2; D uncertain. This chain's CDR3 is CASSSHTGELFF. The CDR3 DNA is TGCGCCAGCAGCTCCCACACCGGGGAGCTGTTTTTT.